Described below is a single T cell receptor beta chain sequence and its context. CD8+CD4-CCR7+CD45RA+ sorting gave the naive CD8 T cells. The data derive from a study of molecular identifiers for immune sequencing clone quantification. Across the whole study: Sequencing covered four of five parts into which replicate RNA from approximately 20,000 or 98,000 naive CD8 cells was split.

TCRdb used MiXCR to reprocess the PCR reads, holding one entry per CDR3 protein. The sample holds around 470,000 distinct CDR3 sequences, about 25% seen once. The clonotype originates from a human donor in good health. Some libraries in this study had Jurkat cell RNA spiked in. The specimen was naive CD8+ T cells from blood, with Jurkat cell RNA spiked in. Subset described: FACS-sorted CD8+CD4-CCR7+CD45RA+ naive T cells.

The CDR3 here is CASSPTTGSRTDTQYF. For the CDR3, the DNA is TGTGCCAGCAGTCCCACAACAGGGTCTCGGACAGATACGCAGTATTTT. This chain joins TRBV27 and TRBJ2-3, with D tentatively TRBD1 (6 bases). V lost 5 bases, J lost 3 bases, and 18 bases lay in between. This CDR3 spans 16 amino acids. In germline, CDR1 is MNHEY, CDR2 SMNVEV (reference sequence).